This T cell receptor beta chain came from a study of post-analysis software for immune sequencing data. Study in general: Recorded disease courses covered relapsing-remitting, secondary progressive and progressive-relapsing multiple sclerosis. Some patients had no subtype annotation. Study-level points and caveats: TRBV segments more frequent in patients than in controls numbered five and included TRBV5-6, TRBV5-1 and TRBV20-1. Among multiple sclerosis patients, normalized Chao1 diversity was significantly below that of controls.

Germline values: CDR1 MNHEY, CDR2 SVGAGI. V was pared by 4 bases and J by 2 bases, with 4 bases of the junction left unmatched. The CDR3 is made up of 16 amino acids. Unique molecular identifiers were built into the TCR beta cDNA libraries. TCRdb redid the calling of the PCR reads with MiXCR, one entry per CDR3 protein. The sample yields fewer than 850,000 distinct CDR3 sequences, roughly 30% seen once. The table lists this clonotype with many counts. Its antigen is unknown. The chain joins TRBV6-5 to TRBJ2-5; the match to TRBD2 covers 13 bases. The sequencing input was blood. This receptor was identified in a girl aged 10-17 years with multiple sclerosis. The CDR3: CASSSGTSGVQETQYF. As DNA, the CDR3 is TGTGCCAGCAGTTCCGGGACTAGCGGGGTTCAAGAGACCCAGTACTTC.